This T cell receptor (beta chain) was identified in a study of T cell repertoires in cytomegalovirus infection. Study details: It can be stated that public TCR beta signatures indicated CMV infection as well as a matching HLA type. The study, taken as a whole, reports: Cumulative frequency (of public TCR beta family members) identified carriers of CMV plus the relevant HLA. In two of eight donors, the top clonotype was HLA-C-restricted CMV-specific.

CDR1 SGHDT and CDR2 YYEEEE come from the germline V gene. CDR3 length: 16 residues. V shed 4 bases, J shed 5 bases, and the junction held 6 bases outside the gene matches. Of note for this clonotype: Antigen: not known.

Via MiXCR, TCRdb re-called the reads, giving one row per CDR3 protein. The table shows 100,000 to 150,000 distinct CDR3 sequences, with 20% to 30% occurring only once. Sequencing was done on a sample of PBMCs, sequenced either directly or after in vitro stimulation (not recorded which). The chain uses TRBV5-6 and TRBJ2-1; TRBD2 matches at 13 bases. The receptor was isolated from a human donor in good health (CMV status not recorded). Some clones in this sample may be carry-over from other donors' samples. CDR3 protein: CASSKLGLAGNNEQFF. CDR3 in DNA: TGTGCCAGCAGCAAACTGGGACTAGCGGGGAACAATGAGCAGTTCTTC.